Presented here are 17 T cell receptor beta chains from one specimen sequenced in a study of shared clonotypes between healthy human individuals. The assay was immunoSEQ multiplex PCR, and TCRdb's table has in-frame clones only and misses some. This table has 500,000 to 700,000 clones, approximately 96% appearing once. Naive CD8 isolation took CD45RO-negative cells positively selected for CCR7 and excluded terminally differentiated effector memory CD45RA+ cells. Input material: naive CD8+ T cells sorted from blood. The receptors were sampled from a woman in her twenties or thirties in good health.

The genes are TRBV9 and TRBJ1-1; D not certain. CDR3 length: 14 amino acids. V was clipped by 2 bases and J by 0 bases, with 8 bases between them. Germline lookup yields CDR1 SGDLS and CDR2 YYNGEE. CDR3 sequence: CASSVEELNTEAFF. CDR3 bases: TGTGCCAGCAGCGTGGAGGAACTGAACACTGAAGCTTTCTTT. Drawing the rest from reference TRBV9 and TRBJ1-1, the complete variable domain is DSGVTQTPKHLITATGQRVTLRCSPRSGDLSVYWYQQSLDQGLQFLIQYYNGEERAKGNILERFSAQQFPDLHSELNLSSLELGDSALYFCASSVEELNTEAFFGQGTRLTVV.

To note about this clone: Germline and junction disagree at one end, which may indicate a read error. The J gene is TRBJ1-5, the V gene TRBV2; tentatively, D is TRBD1 (5 bases). This CDR3 region has 13 residues. Germline CDR1 is SNHLY and CDR2 is FYNNEI. The CDR3 protein is CVSQGTGNQPQHF. DNA for the CDR3: TGTGTCAGCCAGGGTACGGGCAATCAGCCCCAGCATTTT.

The V gene is TRBV28, the J gene TRBJ2-7; possibly TRBD1 for D (6 bases). The CDR3 runs 14 residues. Germline assignment: CDR1 MDHEN and CDR2 SYDVKM. V was clipped by 4 bases and J by 2 bases, with 12 bases between them. CDR3 DNA: TGTGCCAGCAGTTCAGGGGCCTCAGCCTACGAGCAGTACTTC. It specifies CASSSGASAYEQYF.

This rearrangement joins TRBV4-1 to TRBJ2-7, with 7 positions matching TRBD2. Germline V CDR1 and CDR2: MGHRA, YSYEKL. Trimming removed 1 base from V and 4 bases from J; junction bases left unmatched: 7. This CDR3 spans 15 amino acids. The CDR3 spells CASSQAGSGKYEQYF. The CDR3 DNA follows: TGCGCCAGCAGCCAAGCAGGAAGCGGGAAATACGAGCAGTACTTC.

J is TRBJ1-2 and V is TRBV20-1, with unresolved D. This CDR3 spans 11 amino acids. The germline V and J ends were trimmed by 4 bases and 8 bases, with 11 bases remaining between them. Germline V gene lookup returns CDR1 DFQATT and CDR2 SNEGSKA (reference sequence). The CDR3 is CSAIGVGGYTF. The CDR3 DNA follows: TGCAGTGCTATTGGTGTGGGCGGCTACACCTTC.

The rearrangement links TRBV2 to TRBJ2-5; tentative D call: TRBD1 (5 bases). With the DNA end fitting TRBJ2-7 better, the J assignment may be wrong. The germline CDR1 and CDR2 sequences are SNHLY and FYNNEI. The CDR3 contains 13 residues. The CDR3 DNA is TGTGCCGGACGACAGCTGAGCTCCTACGAGCAGTACTTC. This sequence encodes CAGRQLSSYEQYF.

This clone was recorded only once. The chain is built from TRBV28 and TRBJ2-5; the match to TRBD2 covers 8 bases. V lost 5 bases to trimming and J lost 5 bases; unmatched junction nucleotides: 7. This CDR3 has 14 amino acids. Germline CDR1 and CDR2: MDHEN and SYDVKM. The CDR3 DNA sequence: TGTGCCAGCAGTCTCAGCGGGAGTGGGGAGACCCAGTACTTC. Translating gives CASSLSGSGETQYF.

This sequence joins TRBV2 and TRBJ2-7; the D gene is possibly TRBD2 (6 bases). Trimming shortened V by 8 bases and J by 2 bases, and 13 bases separated the two germline ends. Germline CDR1 is SNHLY and CDR2 is FYNNEI. The CDR3 length is 13 residues. CDR3 in amino acids: CASETSRAYEQYF. The CDR3 DNA is TGTGCCAGCGAGACTAGTCGAGCCTACGAGCAGTACTTC.

The chain joins TRBV19 to TRBJ2-7; 9 bases are a match to TRBD2. The ends lost 3 bases at V and 2 bases at J; junction bases unmatched: 11. CDR1 LNHDA and CDR2 SQIVND come from the germline V gene (reference sequence). CDR3 length: 17 amino acids. The CDR3 protein is CASSIGQILAGTYEQYF. The CDR3 nucleotides are TGTGCCAGTAGTATCGGCCAGATACTAGCGGGCACCTACGAGCAGTACTTC.

The chain joins TRBV19 to TRBJ2-1; tentatively, D is TRBD2 (6 bases). Germline assignment: CDR1 LNHDA and CDR2 SQIVND (reference sequence). The germline V and J ends were trimmed by 8 bases and 2 bases, with 13 bases remaining between them. The CDR3 runs to 14 residues. CDR3 amino acids: CASSTGGAYNEQFF. The CDR3 DNA reads TGTGCCAGTTCCACCGGAGGGGCCTACAATGAGCAGTTCTTC.

The chain joins TRBV27 to TRBJ2-1, with 9 positions matching TRBD2. The CDR3 has 15 residues. V trimming: 7 bases; J trimming: 2 bases; junction bases outside the gene matches: 6. CDR1 MNHEY and CDR2 SMNVEV come from the germline V gene (reference sequence). CDR3 region: CASKGRLAAYNEQFF. CDR3 DNA sequence: TGTGCCAGCAAGGGAAGACTAGCGGCCTACAATGAGCAGTTCTTC.

The chain joins TRBV7-6 to TRBJ1-1; D might be TRBD1 (5 bases). This CDR3 spans 16 amino acids. Trimming left V 7 bases short and J 4 bases short, with 22 bases between. Germline CDR1 reads SGHVS; CDR2 reads FNYEAQ. The CDR3 loop is CASIKIEGLAGTEAFF. In DNA, the CDR3 is TGTGCCAGCATCAAAATAGAGGGGCTAGCTGGCACTGAAGCTTTCTTT.

J is TRBJ2-7 and V is TRBV7-9, with a weak D call TRBD1 (6 bases). Germline V gene data show CDR1 as SEHNR and CDR2 as FQNEAQ (reference sequence). Trimming pared 7 bases from V and 3 bases from J, leaving 22 bases between. This CDR3 is 16 amino acids long. The CDR3 DNA sequence: TGTGCCAGCAACCGGGACAAACAGGGAAGGGTCTACGAGCAGTACTTC. This translates into CASNRDKQGRVYEQYF.

This clone showed up just once. The chain carries TRBV5-1 and TRBJ1-1; possibly TRBD1 for D (6 bases). CDR1 is SGHRS, CDR2 YFSETQ, per germline. The CDR3 contains 14 residues. V was trimmed by 6 bases and J by 2 bases, leaving 14 bases between them. The CDR3 sequence is CASTSDSFNTEAFF. The CDR3 DNA sequence: TGCGCCAGCACCTCGGACAGTTTTAACACTGAAGCTTTCTTT.

The chain joins TRBV9 to TRBJ1-3; D ambiguous. Trimming left V 1 base short and J 0 bases short, with 8 bases between. The CDR3 has 15 residues. The germline V gene encodes CDR1 SGDLS and CDR2 YYNGEE. The CDR3 protein is CASSVSGSSGNTIYF. CDR3 sequence (DNA): TGTGCCAGCAGCGTATCGGGGAGCTCTGGAAACACCATATATTTT.

V usage is TRBV10-3 and J usage is TRBJ2-2; 13 bases match TRBD2. CDR1 is ENHRY, CDR2 SYGVKD, per germline. This CDR3 is 21 amino acids long. V was pared by 0 bases and J by 0 bases, with 10 bases of the junction left unmatched. In DNA, the CDR3 is TGTGCCATCAGTGAGTCCAGAGGACTAGCGGGAGAGAGCTCGAACACCGGGGAGCTGTTTTTT. It yields the protein CAISESRGLAGESSNTGELFF.

This clone was seen a single time. CDR3 DNA sequence: TGTGCCAGCTCATTTGGCGACAGGGTAGTCACTGAAGCTTTCTTT. Protein product: CASSFGDRVVTEAFF. V is TRBV18 and J is TRBJ1-1; TRBD1 matches 7 bases. This CDR3 has 15 amino acids. The V segment lost 5 bases and the J segment 4 bases; nucleotides outside the gene matches: 10. The germline V gene encodes CDR1 KGHSH and CDR2 LQKENI.